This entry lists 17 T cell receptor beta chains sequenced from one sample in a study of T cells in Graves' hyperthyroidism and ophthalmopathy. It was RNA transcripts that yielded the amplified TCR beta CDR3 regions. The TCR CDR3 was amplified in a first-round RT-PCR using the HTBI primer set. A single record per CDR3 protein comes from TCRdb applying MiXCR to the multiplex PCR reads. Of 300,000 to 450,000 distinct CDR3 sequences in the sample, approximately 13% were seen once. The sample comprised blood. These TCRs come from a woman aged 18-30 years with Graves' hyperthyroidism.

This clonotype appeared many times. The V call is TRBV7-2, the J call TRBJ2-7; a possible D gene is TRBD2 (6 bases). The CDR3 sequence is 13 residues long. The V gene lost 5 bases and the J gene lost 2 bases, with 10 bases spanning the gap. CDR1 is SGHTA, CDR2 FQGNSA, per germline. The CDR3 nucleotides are TGTGCCAGCAGCCGGACTACTACCTACGAGCAGTACTTC. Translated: CASSRTTTYEQYF. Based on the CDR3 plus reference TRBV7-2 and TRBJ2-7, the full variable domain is GAGVSQSPSNKVTEKGKDVELRCDPISGHTALYWYRQSLGQGLEFLIYFQGNSAPDKSGLPSDRFSAERTGGSVSTLTIQRTQQEDSAVYLCASSRTTTYEQYFGPGTRLTVT.

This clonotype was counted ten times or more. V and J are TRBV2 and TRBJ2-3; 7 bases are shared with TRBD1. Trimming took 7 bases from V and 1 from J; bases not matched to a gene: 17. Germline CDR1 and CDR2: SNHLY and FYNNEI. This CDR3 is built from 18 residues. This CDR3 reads CASILLPPRQGGTDTQYF. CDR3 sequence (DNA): TGTGCCAGCATACTCCTCCCCCCGAGACAGGGCGGCACAGATACGCAGTATTTT. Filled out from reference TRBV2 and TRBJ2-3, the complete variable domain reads EPEVTQTPSHQVTQMGQEVILRCVPISNHLYFYWYRQILGQKVEFLVSFYNNEISEKSEIFDDQFSVERPDGSNFTLKIRSTKLEDSAMYFCASILLPPRQGGTDTQYFGPGTRLTVL.

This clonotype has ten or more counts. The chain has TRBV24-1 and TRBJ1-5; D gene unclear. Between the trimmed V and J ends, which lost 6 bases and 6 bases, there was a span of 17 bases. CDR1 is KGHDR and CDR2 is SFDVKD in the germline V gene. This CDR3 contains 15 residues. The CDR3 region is CATSPDLPDCQPQHF. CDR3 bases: TGTGCCACCAGTCCAGATCTCCCCGATTGTCAGCCCCAGCATTTT.

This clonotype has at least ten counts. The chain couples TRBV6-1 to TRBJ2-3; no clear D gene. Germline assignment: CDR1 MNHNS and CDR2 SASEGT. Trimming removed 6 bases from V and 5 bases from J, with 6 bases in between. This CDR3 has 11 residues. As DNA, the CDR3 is TGTGCCAGCAGCGAGCGAGATACGCAGTATTTT. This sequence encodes CASSERDTQYF.

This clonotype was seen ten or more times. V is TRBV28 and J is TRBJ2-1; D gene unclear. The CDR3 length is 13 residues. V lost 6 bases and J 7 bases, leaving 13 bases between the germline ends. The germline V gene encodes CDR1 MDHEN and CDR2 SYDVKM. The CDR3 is CASSPSVQNEQFF. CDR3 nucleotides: TGTGCCAGCAGCCCATCTGTCCAGAATGAGCAGTTCTTC.

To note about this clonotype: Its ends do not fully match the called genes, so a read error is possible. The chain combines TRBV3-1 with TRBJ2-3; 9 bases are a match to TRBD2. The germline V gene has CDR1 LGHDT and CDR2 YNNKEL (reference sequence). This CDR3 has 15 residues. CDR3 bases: TGTGCCAGCAGCCGATCGGGACTAGCCGGGGATATGCAGTATTTT. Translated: CASSRSGLAGDMQYF.

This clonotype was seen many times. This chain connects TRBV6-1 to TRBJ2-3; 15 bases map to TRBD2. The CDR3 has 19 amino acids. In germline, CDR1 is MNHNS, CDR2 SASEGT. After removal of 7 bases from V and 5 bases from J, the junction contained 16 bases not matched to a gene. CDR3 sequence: CASTFRMGLAGGVVDTQYF. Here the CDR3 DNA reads TGTGCCAGCACCTTCCGAATGGGACTAGCGGGAGGTGTAGTAGATACGCAGTATTTT.

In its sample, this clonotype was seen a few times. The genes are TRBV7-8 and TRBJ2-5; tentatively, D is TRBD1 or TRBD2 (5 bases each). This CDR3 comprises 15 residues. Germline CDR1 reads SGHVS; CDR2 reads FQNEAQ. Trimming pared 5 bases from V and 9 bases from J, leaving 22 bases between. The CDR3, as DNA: TGTGCCAGCAGCGTAGGCCGGGGCCGGGATAGGTCCCAGTACTTC. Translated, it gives CASSVGRGRDRSQYF.

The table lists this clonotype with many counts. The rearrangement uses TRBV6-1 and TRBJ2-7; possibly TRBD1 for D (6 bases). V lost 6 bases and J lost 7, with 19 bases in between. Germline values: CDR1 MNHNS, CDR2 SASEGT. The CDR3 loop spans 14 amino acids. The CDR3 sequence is CASSLTGLVGEQYF. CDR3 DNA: TGTGCCAGCAGCCTTACAGGGCTTGTAGGGGAGCAGTACTTC.

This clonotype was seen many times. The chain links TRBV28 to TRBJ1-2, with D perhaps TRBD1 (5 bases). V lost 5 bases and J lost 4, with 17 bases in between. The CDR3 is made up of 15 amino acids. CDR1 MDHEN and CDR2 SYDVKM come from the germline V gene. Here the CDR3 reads CASSLASWRGYGYTF. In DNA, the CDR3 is TGTGCCAGCAGTCTAGCTTCTTGGAGGGGCTATGGCTACACCTTC.

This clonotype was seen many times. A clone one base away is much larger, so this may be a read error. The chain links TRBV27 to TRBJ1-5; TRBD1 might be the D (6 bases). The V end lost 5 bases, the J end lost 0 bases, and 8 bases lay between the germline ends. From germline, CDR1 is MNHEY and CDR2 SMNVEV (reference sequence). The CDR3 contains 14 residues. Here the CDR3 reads CASSPQGSNQPQHF. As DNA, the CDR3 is TGTGCCAGCAGTCCACAGGGTAGCAATCAGCCCCAGCATTTT.

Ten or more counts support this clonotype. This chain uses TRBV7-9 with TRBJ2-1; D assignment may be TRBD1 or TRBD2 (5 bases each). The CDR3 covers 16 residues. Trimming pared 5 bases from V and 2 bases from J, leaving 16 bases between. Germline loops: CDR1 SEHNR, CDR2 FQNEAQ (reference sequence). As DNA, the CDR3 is TGTGCCAGCAGCCCGGGACCAAAGGGCCCCTACAATGAGCAGTTCTTC. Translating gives CASSPGPKGPYNEQFF.

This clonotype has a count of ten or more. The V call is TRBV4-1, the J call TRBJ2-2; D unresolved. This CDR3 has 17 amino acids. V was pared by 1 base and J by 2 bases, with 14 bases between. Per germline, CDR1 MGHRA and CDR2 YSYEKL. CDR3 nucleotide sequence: TGCGCCAGCAGCCAAGTAGGGTCCAGACTCAACACCGGGGAGCTGTTTTTT. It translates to CASSQVGSRLNTGELFF.

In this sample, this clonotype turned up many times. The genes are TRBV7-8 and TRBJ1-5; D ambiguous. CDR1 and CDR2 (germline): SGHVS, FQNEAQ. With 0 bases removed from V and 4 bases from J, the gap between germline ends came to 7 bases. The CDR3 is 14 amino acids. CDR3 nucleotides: TGTGCCAGCAGCTTAGCCGGTAGAAATCAGCCCCAGCATTTT. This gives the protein CASSLAGRNQPQHF.

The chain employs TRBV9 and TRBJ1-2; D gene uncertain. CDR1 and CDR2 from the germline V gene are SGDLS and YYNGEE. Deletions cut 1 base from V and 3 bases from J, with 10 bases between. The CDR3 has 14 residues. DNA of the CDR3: TGTGCCAGCAGCGTATCTAACTTCGACTATGGCTACACCTTC. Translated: CASSVSNFDYGYTF.

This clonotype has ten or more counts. Here the CDR3 DNA reads TGTGCCAGCAGCGCTCAGGTACAGGGTTGGACTGAAGCTTTCTTT. Translated: CASSAQVQGWTEAFF. The rearrangement links TRBV9 to TRBJ1-1; perhaps TRBD1 as D (6 bases). CDR1 is SGDLS and CDR2 is YYNGEE in the germline V gene. The V end lost 3 bases, the J end lost 5 bases, and 17 bases lay between the germline ends. This CDR3 has 15 residues.

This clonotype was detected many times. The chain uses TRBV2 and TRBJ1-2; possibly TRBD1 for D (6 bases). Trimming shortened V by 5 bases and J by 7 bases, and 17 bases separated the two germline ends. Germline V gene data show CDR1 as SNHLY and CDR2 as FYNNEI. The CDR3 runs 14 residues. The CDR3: CASSPAAQGAGYTF. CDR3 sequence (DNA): TGTGCCAGCAGTCCCGCCGCACAGGGTGCTGGCTACACCTTC.